This T cell receptor (beta chain) was observed in a study of OX40 agonist ivuxolimab in advanced cancers. The study, taken as a whole, reports: Clones of CD4+ and CD8+ blood T cells grew by week 6 at doses of 0.1 to 3.0 mg/kg. In the expanded peripheral T cells, antigen specificity was never determined. Average numbers of expanded clones were greater in CD8+ T cells than in CD4+.

CDR1 SGHNT and CDR2 YYREEE come from the germline V gene (reference sequence). This CDR3 comprises 14 residues. Trimming removed 1 base from V and 5 bases from J, with 12 bases in between. TCRdb's table, derived via immunoSEQ multiplex PCR, lists solely in-frame clones and lacks some. The repertoire holds about 76,000 clones, with 85% to 90% as singletons. As regards this clone: Its antigen is still unknown.

This specimen was CD4+ or CD8+ T cells sorted from blood, taken in a trial of the OX40 agonist ivuxolimab. This receptor was identified in an adult with an advanced solid tumor such as melanoma, head and neck, liver or kidney cancer. The J gene is TRBJ1-2, the V gene TRBV5-4, with D tentatively TRBD1 (6 bases). CDR3 DNA: TGTGCCAGCAGCTTGACGGGGGCCGTGTATGGCTACACCTTC. Its protein product is CASSLTGAVYGYTF.